What follows describes a single T cell receptor (beta chain). What it recognizes is unknown. V was pared by 4 bases and J by 7 bases, with 17 bases between. The CDR3 totals 14 residues. Germline CDR1 and CDR2: MGHRA and YSYEKL. Researchers prepared the TCRbeta library using unique molecular identifiers, the study reports. One entry per CDR3 protein, called by TCRdb with MiXCR from the PCR reads. The repertoire consists of fewer than 550,000 distinct CDR3 sequences, with roughly a tenth occurring once and the leading ten covering around 2%. The data belong to a study of T-cell reconstitution after alpha-beta-depleted transplantation in children. Findings of the study overall: One year after transplant, T-cell counts and diversity came mostly from newly produced T cells. Surviving thymic progenitors and recipient T cells were the source of high TCRbeta diversity at day 60 in some patients. Expanded clones from the graft, numbering several hundred, reportedly supplied alpha-beta T cells about two months after transplant.

This TCR was sampled from a child under 10 years old with inherited bone marrow failure, due to receive a stem cell transplant. The sample here was PBMCs, taken before TCRalphabeta/CD19-depleted stem cell transplant. The chain employs TRBV4-1 and TRBJ2-7; a weak D match, TRBD2 (5 bases). DNA for the CDR3: TGCGCCAGCAGCCTCCTTAGAGGGCTGGGAGAGCAGTACTTC. Translated: CASSLLRGLGEQYF.